This TCR beta chain was identified during a study of blood T cell repertoires in COVID-19. In the source study's methods: Estimation of nucleated cell counts was performed using reference gene primer amplification. The repertoire was sequenced with immunoSEQ multiplex PCR; TCRdb's copy has only in-frame clones and lacks some. The V and J calls and clone size were taken over from that table, and D and trimming were inferred from the DNA. The sample lists 95,000 to 150,000 clones, over 75% occurring once. The CDR3 consists of 14 residues. Germline CDR1 is SGHRS and CDR2 is YFSETQ. V was clipped by 1 base and J by 3 bases, with 10 bases between them.

This TCR came from a man aged 50 to 60 with acute or convalescent COVID-19. The sequencing input was peripheral blood. V and J are TRBV5-1 and TRBJ1-1; D remains ambiguous. In nucleotides, the CDR3 is TGCGCCAGCAGCTTGCGGAGAGTGGACACTGAAGCTTTCTTT. This encodes CASSLRRVDTEAFF.